The clone carrying this TCR beta chain was seen more than once but under ten times. In the source study's methods: From reference gene primer amplification, estimates of nucleated cell counts were derived. The data were produced by immunoSEQ multiplex PCR, yet TCRdb's version contains in-frame clones alone and is incomplete. V and J calls and clone size are those listed in that table; D and trimming were worked out from the DNA. This table has approximately 150,000 clones, about 80% appearing once. This sample stems from a study of blood T cell repertoires in COVID-19. Across the whole study: Acute and convalescent COVID-19 specimens originated in the United States, Italy and Spain. T cells, B-cell-depleted T cells, or PBMCs supplied cDNA or gDNA.

Sequenced material: peripheral blood. This clonotype originated in a man between 65 and 79 years old who had recovered from COVID-19.

The CDR3 region is CASSLVGSGSSNEQFF. Here the CDR3 DNA reads TGCGCCAGCAGCTTGGTTGGTAGCGGGAGTTCCAATGAGCAGTTCTTC. The chain recombines TRBV5-1 with TRBJ2-1; TRBD2 aligns across 9 bases. The CDR3 totals 16 residues. The ends lost 0 bases at V and 6 bases at J; junction bases unmatched: 7. Germline V gives CDR1 SGHRS, CDR2 YFSETQ. The full variable domain, in which reference TRBV5-1 and TRBJ2-1 provide the parts outside the CDR3, is KAGVTQTPRYLIKTRGQQVTLSCSPISGHRSVSWYQQTPGQGLQFLFEYFSETQRNKGNFPGRFSGRQFSNSRSEMNVSTLELGDSALYLCASSLVGSGSSNEQFFGPGTRLTVL.